The clone carrying this T cell receptor (beta chain) was observed a handful of times. The source of the sample is a study of human T cells and chemical hapten exposure. At the level of the study: Patch tests applied 0.01% DPC to the upper back and were scored after 6 days.

The CDR3 totals 17 residues. Germline trimming cut 4 bases from V and 5 bases from J; bases unmatched to any gene: 11. CDR1 is SEHNR and CDR2 is FQNEAQ in the germline V gene (reference sequence). Time point specified: pre-sensitization, week 0. The treatment denotes: therapeutic diphenylcyclopropenone sensitization with weekly scalp DPC. Samples of blood were obtained prior to the application of each patch test. Using its own MiXCR run on the RACE reads, TCRdb lists one record per CDR3 protein. Of 300,000 to 450,000 distinct CDR3 sequences in the sample, less than 6.5% were seen once. This chain joins TRBV7-9 and TRBJ2-3; 11 bases fit TRBD1. The sequence was collected from a woman aged 45-59 years with alopecia areata. Some clones in this sample may be carry-over from other donors' samples. The starting material was whole blood, obtained in connection with sensitization to the hapten diphenylcyclopropenone (DPC). CDR3 nucleotides: TGTGCCAGCAGCTCCGGGAGGACAGGGGGCGCGGTAGATACGCAGTATTTT. Amino acids: CASSSGRTGGAVDTQYF.